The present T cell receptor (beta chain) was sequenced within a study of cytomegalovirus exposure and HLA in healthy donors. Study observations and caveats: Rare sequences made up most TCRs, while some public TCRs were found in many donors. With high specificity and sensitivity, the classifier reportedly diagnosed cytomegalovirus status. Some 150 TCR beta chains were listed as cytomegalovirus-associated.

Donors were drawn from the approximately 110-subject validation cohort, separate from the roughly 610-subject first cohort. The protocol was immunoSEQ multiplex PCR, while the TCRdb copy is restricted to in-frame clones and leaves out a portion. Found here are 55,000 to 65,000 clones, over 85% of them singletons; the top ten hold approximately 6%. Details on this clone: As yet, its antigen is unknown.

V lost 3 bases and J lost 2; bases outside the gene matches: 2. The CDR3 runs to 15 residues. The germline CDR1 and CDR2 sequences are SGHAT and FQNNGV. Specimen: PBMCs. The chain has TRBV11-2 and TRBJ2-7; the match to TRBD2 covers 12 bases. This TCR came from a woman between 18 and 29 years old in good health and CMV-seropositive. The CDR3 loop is CASSLRTSGAYEQYF. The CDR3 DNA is TGTGCCAGCAGCTTGAGGACTAGCGGGGCCTACGAGCAGTACTTC.